This T cell receptor beta chain was captured by sequencing in a study of cytomegalovirus exposure and HLA in healthy donors. CDR1 SQVTM and CDR2 ANQGSEA come from the germline V gene. The CDR3 spans 13 residues. V was pared by 5 bases and J by 0 bases, with 10 bases between. PCR employed 60 Vbeta and 13 Jbeta primers. Sequenced by immunoSEQ multiplex PCR; TCRdb stores in-frame clones only, minus some. The sample lists 100,000 to 150,000 clones; about three quarters were seen once. The origin of this receptor is a woman aged 18-29 years in good health and CMV-seronegative. The rearrangement links TRBV29-1 to TRBJ1-2, with no clear D. Sequencing was done on a sample of PBMCs. CDR3 in amino acids: CSVPEKANYGYTF. DNA of the CDR3: TGCAGCGTTCCGGAGAAAGCTAACTATGGCTACACCTTC.